A single sample is the source of the 10 T cell receptor beta chains below, sequenced in a study of blood T cell repertoires in COVID-19. This table comes from immunoSEQ multiplex PCR, and its TCRdb copy is limited to in-frame clones, with some not included. This sample has about 49,000 clones, with around 87% found just once. Material: peripheral blood. The receptors were gathered from an elderly woman with COVID-19, enrolled during active disease.

This chain connects TRBV7-9 to TRBJ1-2; 9 bases are shared with TRBD1. Germline lookup yields CDR1 SEHNR and CDR2 FQNEAQ (reference sequence). The CDR3 consists of 14 residues. V lost 11 bases, J lost 8 bases, and 15 bases stayed unmatched. The CDR3: CAGDRDNFQMGYTF. CDR3 in DNA: TGTGCCGGGGACAGGGATAATTTCCAGATGGGCTACACCTTC.

This clone was picked up one time. This CDR3 reads CASSLGTGETGEAFF. The CDR3 DNA reads as TGTGCCAGCTCACTTGGGACAGGGGAAACGGGTGAAGCTTTCTTT. The chain recombines TRBV18 with TRBJ1-1; 10 nucleotides match TRBD1. Germline CDR1 reads KGHSH; CDR2 reads LQKENI. There are 15 residues in the CDR3. Unmatched junction bases numbered 9, after V lost 4 bases and J lost 7 bases.

The chain has TRBV10-2 and TRBJ1-5, with 7 bases matching TRBD1. J was trimmed by 9 bases and V by 2 bases; bases with no gene match: 4. Germline loops: CDR1 WSHSY, CDR2 SAAADI. The CDR3 length is 13 residues. CDR3 region: CASSEIQGSPQHF. Here the CDR3 DNA reads TGCGCCAGCAGTGAGATACAGGGGTCGCCCCAGCATTTT.

V usage is TRBV29-1 and J usage is TRBJ1-5; 8 positions agree with TRBD1. CDR3 length equals 15 residues. With 5 bases clipped from V and 1 base from J, the junction kept 7 bases outside the gene matches. Germline CDR1 is SQVTM and CDR2 is ANQGSEA. The CDR3 protein is CSVSGQGPSNQPQHF. The CDR3 coding sequence is TGCAGCGTTAGCGGACAGGGACCGAGCAATCAGCCCCAGCATTTT.

The chain carries TRBV28 and TRBJ1-4; 8 bases match TRBD1. V was pared by 5 bases and J by 1 base, with 6 bases of the junction left unmatched. The CDR3 runs to 16 residues. CDR1 is MDHEN and CDR2 is SYDVKM in the germline V gene. As DNA, the CDR3 is TGTGCCAGCAGTCAAGGACAGGGAGGAACTAATGAAAAACTGTTTTTT. Its protein product is CASSQGQGGTNEKLFF.

Written as DNA, the CDR3 is TGTGCCAGCAGCTTTCTTGGCAGAACTAACTATGGCTACACCTTC. Amino acids: CASSFLGRTNYGYTF. This chain joins TRBV5-6 and TRBJ1-2, with unresolved D. The CDR3 spans 15 residues. The germline CDR1 and CDR2 sequences are SGHDT and YYEEEE. V was pared by 2 bases and J by 0 bases, with 11 bases between.

V is TRBV19 and J is TRBJ2-1, with TRBD2 matching 10 bases. V shed 5 bases and J 8 bases; nucleotides not matched to a gene: 3. CDR3 length: 13 amino acids. From germline, CDR1 is LNHDA and CDR2 SQIVND (reference sequence). The CDR3 protein is CASSRTSGDEQFF. The CDR3 DNA sequence: TGTGCCAGTAGTCGGACTAGCGGCGATGAGCAGTTCTTC.

The chain has TRBV9 and TRBJ2-5; 9 positions match TRBD2. CDR3 size: 18 residues. Unmatched junction bases numbered 14, after V lost 3 bases and J lost 2 bases. Per germline, CDR1 SGDLS and CDR2 YYNGEE. The CDR3 loop is CASSGGRGLAGKQETQYF. In nucleotides, the CDR3 is TGTGCCAGCAGCGGAGGTCGGGGCCTAGCGGGGAAGCAAGAGACCCAGTACTTC.

This chain links TRBV6-2 or TRBV6-3 with TRBJ2-1; TRBD2 agrees at 15 bases. Germline V CDR1 and CDR2: MNHEY, SVGEGT. The CDR3 is 16 residues long. The J segment lost 7 bases and the V segment lost 4 bases, leaving 5 bases of the junction unmatched. The CDR3 here is CASSLGLAGGLNEQFF. CDR3 DNA sequence: TGTGCCAGCAGTTTGGGACTAGCGGGGGGTTTGAATGAGCAGTTCTTC.

This rearrangement joins TRBV24-1 to TRBJ2-5; 9 bases line up with TRBD1. The CDR3 is made up of 13 amino acids. The V gene's germline CDR1 is KGHDR and CDR2 SFDVKD. Trimming at V came to 7 bases and at J to 5 bases, leaving 4 bases not matched to a gene. CDR3 nucleotide sequence: TGTGCCACCAGAAGGACAGGGGTGGAGACCCAGTACTTC. Translating it yields CATRRTGVETQYF.